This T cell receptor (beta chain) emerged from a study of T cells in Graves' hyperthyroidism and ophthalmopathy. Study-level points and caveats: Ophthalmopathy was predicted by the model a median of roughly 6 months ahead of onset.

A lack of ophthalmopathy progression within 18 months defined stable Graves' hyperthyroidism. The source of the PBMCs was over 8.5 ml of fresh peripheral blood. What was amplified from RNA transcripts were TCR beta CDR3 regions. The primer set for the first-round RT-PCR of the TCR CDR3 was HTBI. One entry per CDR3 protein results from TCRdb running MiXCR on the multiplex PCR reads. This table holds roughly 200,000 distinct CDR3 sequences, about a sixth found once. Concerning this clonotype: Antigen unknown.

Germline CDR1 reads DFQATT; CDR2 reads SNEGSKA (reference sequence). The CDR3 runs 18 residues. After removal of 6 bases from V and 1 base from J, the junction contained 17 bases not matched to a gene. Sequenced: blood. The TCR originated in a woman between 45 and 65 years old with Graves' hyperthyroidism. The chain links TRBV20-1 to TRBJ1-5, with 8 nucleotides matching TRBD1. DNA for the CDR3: TGCAGTGCGAGTACCCTGAAAGACAGGGGTGGGAGCAATCAGCCCCAGCATTTT. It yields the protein CSASTLKDRGGSNQPQHF.